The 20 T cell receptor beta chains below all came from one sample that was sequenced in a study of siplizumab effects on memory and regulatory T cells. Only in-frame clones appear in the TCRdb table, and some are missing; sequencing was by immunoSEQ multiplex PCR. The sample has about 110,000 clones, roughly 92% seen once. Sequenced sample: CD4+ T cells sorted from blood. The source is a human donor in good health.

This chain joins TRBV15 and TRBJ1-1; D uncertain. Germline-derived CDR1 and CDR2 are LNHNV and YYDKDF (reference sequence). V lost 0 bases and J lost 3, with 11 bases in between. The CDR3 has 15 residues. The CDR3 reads CATSRDLGGYTEAFF. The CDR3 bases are TGTGCCACCAGCAGAGATCTAGGAGGGTACACTGAAGCTTTCTTT.

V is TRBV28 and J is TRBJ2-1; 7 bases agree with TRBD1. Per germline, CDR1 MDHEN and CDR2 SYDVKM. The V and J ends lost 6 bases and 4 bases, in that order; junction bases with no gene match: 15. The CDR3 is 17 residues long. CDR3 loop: CASRNALDRNIYNEQFF. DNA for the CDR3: TGTGCCAGCAGAAACGCCTTGGACAGGAATATATACAATGAGCAGTTCTTC.

The CDR3 DNA sequence: TGTGCCAGCAGCCCGCGACAGGGTACGAATGAGCAGTTCTTC. Amino acids: CASSPRQGTNEQFF. The chain joins TRBV11-1 to TRBJ2-1; 7 bases line up with TRBD1. V trimming: 5 bases; J trimming: 7 bases; junction bases outside the gene matches: 8. From germline, CDR1 is SGHAT and CDR2 FQDESV (reference sequence). This CDR3 has 14 residues. The variable domain in full, with the rest retrieved from reference TRBV11-1 and TRBJ2-1, is EAEVAQSPRYKITEKSQAVAFWCDPISGHATLYWYRQILGQGPELLVQFQDESVVDDSQLPKDRFSAERLKGVDSTLKIQPAELGDSAMYLCASSPRQGTNEQFFGPGTRLTVL.

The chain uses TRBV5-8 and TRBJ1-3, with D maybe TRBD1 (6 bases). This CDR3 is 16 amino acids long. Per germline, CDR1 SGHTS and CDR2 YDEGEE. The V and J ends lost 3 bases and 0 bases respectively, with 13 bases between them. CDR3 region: CASSWGDKHSGNTIYF. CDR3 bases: TGTGCCAGCAGCTGGGGGGACAAACACTCTGGAAACACCATATATTTT.

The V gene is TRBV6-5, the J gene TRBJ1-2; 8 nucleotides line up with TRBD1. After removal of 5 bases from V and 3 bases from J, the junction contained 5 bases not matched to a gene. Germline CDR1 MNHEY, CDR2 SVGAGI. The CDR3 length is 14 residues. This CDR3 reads CASSNGQGDYGYTF. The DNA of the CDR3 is TGTGCCAGCAGTAACGGACAGGGAGACTATGGCTACACCTTC.

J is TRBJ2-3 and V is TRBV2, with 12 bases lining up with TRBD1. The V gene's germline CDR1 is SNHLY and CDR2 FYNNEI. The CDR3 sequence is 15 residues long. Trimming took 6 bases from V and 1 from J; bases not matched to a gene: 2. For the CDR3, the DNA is TGTGCCAGCAGGGGACAGGGGGCCCGCACAGATACGCAGTATTTT. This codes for CASRGQGARTDTQYF.

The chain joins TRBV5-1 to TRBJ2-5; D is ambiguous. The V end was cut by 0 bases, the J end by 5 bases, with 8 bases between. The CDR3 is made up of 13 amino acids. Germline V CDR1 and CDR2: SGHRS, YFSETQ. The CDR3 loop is CASSLEGMETQYF. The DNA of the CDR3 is TGCGCCAGCAGCTTGGAAGGTATGGAGACCCAGTACTTC. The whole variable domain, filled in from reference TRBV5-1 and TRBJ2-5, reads KAGVTQTPRYLIKTRGQQVTLSCSPISGHRSVSWYQQTPGQGLQFLFEYFSETQRNKGNFPGRFSGRQFSNSRSEMNVSTLELGDSALYLCASSLEGMETQYFGPGTRLLVL.

CDR3 sequence (DNA): TGCAGCGTTGAGGAGGGTTCTGGCGGCTACACCTTC. Translation: CSVEEGSGGYTF. The chain uses TRBV29-1 and TRBJ1-2; no definite D call. CDR1 and CDR2 from the germline V gene are SQVTM and ANQGSEA. The CDR3 runs to 12 residues. V was pared by 3 bases and J by 8 bases, with 13 bases between.

The DNA of the CDR3 is TGTGCCAGCAGTTACGGATCACTAAGGGAGGCCGAAAAACTGTTTTTT. Amino acid sequence: CASSYGSLREAEKLFF. The chain combines TRBV6-5 with TRBJ1-4; D gene ambiguous. CDR3 length: 16 residues. Germline CDR1 MNHEY, CDR2 SVGAGI. V was trimmed by 2 bases and J by 8 bases, leaving 18 bases between them.

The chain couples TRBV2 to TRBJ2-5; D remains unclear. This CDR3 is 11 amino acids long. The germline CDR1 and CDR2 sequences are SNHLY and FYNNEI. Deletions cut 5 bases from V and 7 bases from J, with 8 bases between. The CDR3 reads CASSSIGTQYF. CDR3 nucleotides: TGTGCCAGCAGTTCCATCGGGACCCAGTACTTC.

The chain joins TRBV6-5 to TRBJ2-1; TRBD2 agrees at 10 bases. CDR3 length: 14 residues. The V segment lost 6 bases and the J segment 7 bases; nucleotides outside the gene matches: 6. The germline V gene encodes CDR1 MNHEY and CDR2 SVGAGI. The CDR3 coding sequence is TGTGCCAGCAGCCCTGGACTAGCGGCGAATGAGCAGTTCTTC. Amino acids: CASSPGLAANEQFF.

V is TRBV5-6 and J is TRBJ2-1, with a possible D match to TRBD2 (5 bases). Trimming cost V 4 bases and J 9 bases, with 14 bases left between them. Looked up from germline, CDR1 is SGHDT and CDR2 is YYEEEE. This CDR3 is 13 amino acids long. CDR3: CASSNPPGSEQFF. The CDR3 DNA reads TGTGCCAGCAGCAATCCCCCGGGATCTGAGCAGTTCTTC.

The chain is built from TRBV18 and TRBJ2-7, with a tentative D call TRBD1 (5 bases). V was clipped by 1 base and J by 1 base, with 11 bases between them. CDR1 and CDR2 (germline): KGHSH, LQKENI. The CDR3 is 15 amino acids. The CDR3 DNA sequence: TGTGCCAGCTCACCACTCCAGGGAACATCCTACGAGCAGTACTTC. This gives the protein CASSPLQGTSYEQYF.

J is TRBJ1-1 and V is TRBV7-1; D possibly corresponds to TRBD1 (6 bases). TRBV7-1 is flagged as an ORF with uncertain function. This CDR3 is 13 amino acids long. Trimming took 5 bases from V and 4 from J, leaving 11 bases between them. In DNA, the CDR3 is TGTGCCAGCAGCCAACAGGGTACCACTGAAGCTTTCTTT. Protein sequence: CASSQQGTTEAFF.

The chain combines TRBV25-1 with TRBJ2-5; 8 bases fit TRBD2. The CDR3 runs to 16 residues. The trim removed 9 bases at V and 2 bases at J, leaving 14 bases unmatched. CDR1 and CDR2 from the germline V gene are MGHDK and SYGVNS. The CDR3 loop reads CARKKKRGPKQETQYF. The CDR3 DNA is TGTGCCAGGAAAAAGAAGCGGGGGCCGAAACAAGAGACCCAGTACTTC.

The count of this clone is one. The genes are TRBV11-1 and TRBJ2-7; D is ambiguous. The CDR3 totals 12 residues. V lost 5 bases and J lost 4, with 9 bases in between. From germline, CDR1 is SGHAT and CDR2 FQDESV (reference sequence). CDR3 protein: CASSKDGYEQYF. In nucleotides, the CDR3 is TGTGCCAGCAGCAAAGACGGGTACGAGCAGTACTTC.

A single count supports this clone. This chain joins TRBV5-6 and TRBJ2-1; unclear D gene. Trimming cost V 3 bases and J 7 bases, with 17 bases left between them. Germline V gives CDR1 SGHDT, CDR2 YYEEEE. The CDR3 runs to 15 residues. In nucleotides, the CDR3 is TGTGCCAGCAGCTCAAACGCCGGGTATAGGAATGAGCAGTTCTTC. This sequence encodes CASSSNAGYRNEQFF.

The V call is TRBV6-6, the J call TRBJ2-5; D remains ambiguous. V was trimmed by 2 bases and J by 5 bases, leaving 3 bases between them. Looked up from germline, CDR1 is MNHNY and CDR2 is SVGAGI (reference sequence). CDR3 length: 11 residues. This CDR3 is CASSYRETQYF. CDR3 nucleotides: TGTGCCAGCAGTTACAGGGAGACCCAGTACTTC.

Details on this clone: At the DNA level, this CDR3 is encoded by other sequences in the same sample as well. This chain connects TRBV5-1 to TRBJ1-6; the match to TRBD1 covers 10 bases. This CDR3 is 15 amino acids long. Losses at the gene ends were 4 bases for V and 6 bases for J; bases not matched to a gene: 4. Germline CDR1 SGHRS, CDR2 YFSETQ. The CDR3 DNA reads TGCGCCAGCAGCAGTGGACAGGGGGGTAATTCACCCCTCCACTTT. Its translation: CASSSGQGGNSPLHF.

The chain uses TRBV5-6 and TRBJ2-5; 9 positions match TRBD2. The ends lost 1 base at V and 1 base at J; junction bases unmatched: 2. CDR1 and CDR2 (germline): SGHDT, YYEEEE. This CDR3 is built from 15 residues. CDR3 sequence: CASSLMRGGQETQYF. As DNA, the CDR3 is TGTGCCAGCAGCTTGATGCGGGGGGGCCAAGAGACCCAGTACTTC. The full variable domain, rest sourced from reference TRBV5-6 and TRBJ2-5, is DAGVTQSPTHLIKTRGQQVTLRCSPKSGHDTVSWYQQALGQGPQFIFQYYEEEERQRGNFPDRFSGHQFPNYSSELNVNALLLGDSALYLCASSLMRGGQETQYFGPGTRLLVL.